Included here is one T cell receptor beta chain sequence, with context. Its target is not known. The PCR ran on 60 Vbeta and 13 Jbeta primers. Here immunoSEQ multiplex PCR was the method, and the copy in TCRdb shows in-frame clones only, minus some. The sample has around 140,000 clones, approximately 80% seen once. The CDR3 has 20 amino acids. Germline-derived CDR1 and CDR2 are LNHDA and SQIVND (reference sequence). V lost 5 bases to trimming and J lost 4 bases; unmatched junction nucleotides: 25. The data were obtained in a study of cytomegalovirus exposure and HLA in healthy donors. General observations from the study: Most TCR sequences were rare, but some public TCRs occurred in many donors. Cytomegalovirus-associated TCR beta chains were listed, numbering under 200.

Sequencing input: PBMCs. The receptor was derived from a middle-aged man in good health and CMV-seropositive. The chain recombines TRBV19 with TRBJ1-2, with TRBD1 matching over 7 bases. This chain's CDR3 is CASSEDRFLAKKGRGYGYTF. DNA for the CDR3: TGTGCCAGTAGTGAGGACAGGTTTTTAGCTAAGAAGGGGCGAGGCTATGGCTACACCTTC. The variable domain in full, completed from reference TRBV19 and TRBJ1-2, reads DGGITQSPKYLFRKEGQNVTLSCEQNLNHDAMYWYRQDPGQGLRLIYYSQIVNDFQKGDIAEGYSVSREKKESFPLTVTSAQKNPTAFYLCASSEDRFLAKKGRGYGYTFGSGTRLTVV.